This is a list of T cell receptor beta chains from one sample in a study of early T cells in non-severe SARS-CoV-2 infection. TCRdb passed the 5' RACE reads through MiXCR, listing each CDR3 protein once. The sample has tens of thousands of distinct CDR3 sequences; around 14% are singletons. The sample taken for sequencing was whole blood. These receptors were obtained from an adult who was a healthcare worker with PCR-confirmed SARS-CoV-2 infection or an uninfected control (not recorded which). Both conserved end residues are part of each CDR3. The D gene is left open where the match is weak. The size entry is marked missing in some rows and otherwise reads once, few, many or a size class.

TGTGCCAGCAGCTTACAGTCTCGAGAGACCCAGTACTTC,CASSLQSRETQYF,TRBV7-2,13,TRBJ2-5,few,NA
TGTGCCAGCAGCCAGGGGACTAGCGGGACAGATACGCAGTATTTT,CASSQGTSGTDTQYF,TRBV3-1,15,TRBJ2-3,NA,TRBD2
TGTGCCAGCAGTTACGAGGGACTAGCGGGAGTAACAGATACGCAGTATTTT,CASSYEGLAGVTDTQYF,TRBV6-2/TRBV6-3,17,TRBJ2-3,many,TRBD2
TGTGCCAGCAGCACGCGAACCTACGAGCAGTACTTC,CASSTRTYEQYF,TRBV7-8,12,TRBJ2-7,many,NA
TGTGCCAGCAGCCTGACAGGCTATGGCTACACCTTC,CASSLTGYGYTF,TRBV5-5,12,TRBJ1-2,few,NA
TGTGCTATCTCTACAGCGGCTAGTTTCAATGAGCAGTTCTTC,CAISTAASFNEQFF,TRBV10-3,14,TRBJ2-1,NA,NA
TGTGCCAGCGGCAGAGGGAACCCCTACGAGCAGTACTTC,CASGRGNPYEQYF,TRBV9,13,TRBJ2-7,few,NA
TGTGCCAGCTCACCCGAGGACGGGTACCAAGAGACCCAGTACTTC,CASSPEDGYQETQYF,TRBV6-2/TRBV6-3,15,TRBJ2-5,many,NA
TGTGCCAGCAGCCTCACAGGGTTCTATGGCTACACCTTC,CASSLTGFYGYTF,TRBV28,13,TRBJ1-2,few,NA
TGTGCCAGCAGCTCGGACCTCTACGAGCAGTACTTC,CASSSDLYEQYF,TRBV5-6,12,TRBJ2-7,many,NA
TGCAGTGCTAGTAGTGGTTTCGAGCAGTACTTC,CSASSGFEQYF,TRBV20-1,11,TRBJ2-7,once,NA
TGTGCCAGCAGCATGGATTGGGTACGGAACACTGAAGCTTTCTTT,CASSMDWVRNTEAFF,TRBV5-6,15,TRBJ1-1,many,NA
TGTGCCAGCAGTCCGAGGGGGCTAGCGGGAGTTTGGGAGCAGTTCTTC,CASSPRGLAGVWEQFF,TRBV27,16,TRBJ2-1,NA,TRBD2
TGTGCCAGCAGCTCCGCCGGGACTGCCTACGAGCAGTACTTC,CASSSAGTAYEQYF,TRBV11-2,14,TRBJ2-7,few,NA
TGTGCCACCAGTGAGTTAGCGGCAAGCTCCTACAATGAGCAGTTCTTC,CATSELAASSYNEQFF,TRBV24-1,16,TRBJ2-1,NA,NA
TGTGCCAGCAGTGACAAGGAGTCGGATACGCAGTATTTT,CASSDKESDTQYF,TRBV6-4,13,TRBJ2-3,few,NA
TGTGCCAGCAGTAGCGGCTACACCTTC,CASSSGYTF,TRBV6-4,9,TRBJ1-2,few,NA
TGTGCCAGCAGCTCCAGTCCCGGGACAGATACGCAGTATTTT,CASSSSPGTDTQYF,TRBV7-9,14,TRBJ2-3,many,NA